This TCR beta chain appears in the sequencing data of a study of blood T cell repertoires in COVID-19. Study-level information: Specimens from acute and convalescent COVID-19 originated in the United States, Italy and Spain. From T cells, B-cell-depleted T cells, or PBMCs came the material, which was cDNA or gDNA.

J gave up 4 bases and V 3 bases, and 7 bases lay outside the gene matches. In germline, CDR1 is SQVTM, CDR2 ANQGSEA. The CDR3 sequence is 14 residues long. As processed by the authors: Amplification with reference gene primers provided the estimates of nucleated cell counts. Profiled with immunoSEQ multiplex PCR; TCRdb holds only in-frame clones, not every one. D and trimming were read from the DNA, whereas the V and J calls and clone size are those reported in that table. The sample has 65,000 or so clones; about nine tenths are singletons. The receptor's source is a human donor with acute or convalescent COVID-19. The donor label of this sample is uncertain. Material for sequencing was peripheral blood. The chain is built from TRBV29-1 and TRBJ1-2, with 8 bases matching TRBD1. The CDR3 protein is CSVDPTGTGYGYTF. CDR3 sequence (DNA): TGCAGCGTTGACCCCACAGGGACAGGCTATGGCTACACCTTC.